A single sample is the source of the 4 T cell receptor beta chains below, sequenced in a study of blood T cell repertoires in COVID-19. The repertoire was sequenced with immunoSEQ multiplex PCR; TCRdb's copy has only in-frame clones and lacks some. The profile shows approximately 300,000 clones, 80% to 95% of them singletons. The sample comprised PBMCs or T cells enriched from blood (not recorded which). The source of these receptors is a woman in her twenties or thirties who had recovered from COVID-19.

This clone has just one count. This sequence joins TRBV20-1 and TRBJ2-7, with 7 bases fitting TRBD2. There are 13 residues in the CDR3. V shed 3 bases, J shed 2 bases, and the junction held 4 bases outside the gene matches. From germline, CDR1 is DFQATT and CDR2 SNEGSKA (reference sequence). The chain's CDR3 is CSASNAGAYEQYF. The DNA for the CDR3 is TGCAGTGCTAGTAACGCGGGAGCCTACGAGCAGTACTTC.

The gene calls are TRBV28 and TRBJ1-5, with TRBD1 identical over 9 bases. Germline V gene data show CDR1 as MDHEN and CDR2 as SYDVKM. This CDR3 spans 18 amino acids. V lost 4 bases and J lost 1; bases outside the gene matches: 11. The chain's CDR3 is CASSSLRTGERSNQPQHF. The CDR3 DNA follows: TGTGCCAGCAGTTCTCTGAGGACAGGGGAACGAAGCAATCAGCCCCAGCATTTT.

This clone was detected only once. The V and J genes are TRBV7-2 and TRBJ2-1; TRBD2 agrees at 14 bases. The trim removed 9 bases at V and 8 bases at J, leaving 6 bases unmatched. Germline CDR1 is SGHTA and CDR2 is FQGNSA. The CDR3 totals 14 residues. The CDR3 region is CARTSGGGWDEQFF. DNA of the CDR3: TGTGCCAGGACTAGCGGGGGGGGTTGGGATGAGCAGTTCTTC.

The V call is TRBV5-1, the J call TRBJ1-1; 7 nucleotides line up with TRBD1. V dropped 4 bases and J dropped 2; count of bases not matched to a gene: 11. This CDR3 is built from 16 residues. Germline-derived CDR1 and CDR2 are SGHRS and YFSETQ. For the CDR3, the DNA is TGCGCCAGCAGCCCAAATCCGGGGACAGCTAACACTGAAGCTTTCTTT. Amino acids: CASSPNPGTANTEAFF.